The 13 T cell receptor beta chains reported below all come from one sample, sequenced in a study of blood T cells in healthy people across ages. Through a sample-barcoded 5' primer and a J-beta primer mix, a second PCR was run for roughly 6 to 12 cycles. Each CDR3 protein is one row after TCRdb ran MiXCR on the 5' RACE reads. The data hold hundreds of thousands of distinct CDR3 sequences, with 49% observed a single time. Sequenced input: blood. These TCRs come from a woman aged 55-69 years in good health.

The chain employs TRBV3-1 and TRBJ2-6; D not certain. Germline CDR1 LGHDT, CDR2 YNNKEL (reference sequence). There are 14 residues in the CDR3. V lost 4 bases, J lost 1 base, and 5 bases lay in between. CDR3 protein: CASSLPSGANVLTF. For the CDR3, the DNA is TGTGCCAGCAGCCTCCCTTCTGGGGCCAACGTCCTGACTTTC.

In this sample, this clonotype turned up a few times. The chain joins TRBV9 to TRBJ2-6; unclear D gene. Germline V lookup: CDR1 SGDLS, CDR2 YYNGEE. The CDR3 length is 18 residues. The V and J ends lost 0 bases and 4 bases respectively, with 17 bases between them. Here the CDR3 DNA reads TGTGCCAGCAGCGTAGACGTCCCTTGGGATTCAGGGGCCAACGTCCTGACTTTC. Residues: CASSVDVPWDSGANVLTF.

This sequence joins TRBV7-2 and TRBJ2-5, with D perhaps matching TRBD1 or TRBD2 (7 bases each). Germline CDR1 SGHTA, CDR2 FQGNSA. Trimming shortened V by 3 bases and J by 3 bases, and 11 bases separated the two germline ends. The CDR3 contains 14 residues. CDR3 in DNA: TGTGCCAGCAGCTTCCAGGGGGGGAAAGAGACCCAGTACTTC. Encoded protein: CASSFQGGKETQYF. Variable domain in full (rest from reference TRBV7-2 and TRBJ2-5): GAGVSQSPSNKVTEKGKDVELRCDPISGHTALYWYRQSLGQGLEFLIYFQGNSAPDKSGLPSDRFSAERTGGSVSTLTIQRTQQEDSAVYLCASSFQGGKETQYFGPGTRLLVL.

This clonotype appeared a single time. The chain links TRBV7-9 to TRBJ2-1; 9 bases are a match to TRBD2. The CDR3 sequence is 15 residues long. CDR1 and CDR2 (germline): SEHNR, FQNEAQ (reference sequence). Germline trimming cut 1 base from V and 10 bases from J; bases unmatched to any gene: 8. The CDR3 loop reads CASSLGGRGSKEQFF. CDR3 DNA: TGTGCCAGCAGCTTAGGCGGGAGGGGGTCCAAGGAGCAGTTCTTC.

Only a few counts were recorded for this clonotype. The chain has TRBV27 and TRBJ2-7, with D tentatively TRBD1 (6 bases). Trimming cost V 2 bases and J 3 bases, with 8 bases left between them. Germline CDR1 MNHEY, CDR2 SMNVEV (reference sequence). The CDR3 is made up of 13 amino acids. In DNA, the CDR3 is TGTGCCAGCAGTTTAACACAGGGCTACGAGCAGTACTTC. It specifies CASSLTQGYEQYF.

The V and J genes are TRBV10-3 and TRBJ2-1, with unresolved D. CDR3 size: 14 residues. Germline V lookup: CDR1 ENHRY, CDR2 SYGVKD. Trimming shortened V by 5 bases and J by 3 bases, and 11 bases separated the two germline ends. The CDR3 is CAISTGLDYNEQFF. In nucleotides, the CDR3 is TGTGCCATCAGTACCGGGCTAGACTACAATGAGCAGTTCTTC.

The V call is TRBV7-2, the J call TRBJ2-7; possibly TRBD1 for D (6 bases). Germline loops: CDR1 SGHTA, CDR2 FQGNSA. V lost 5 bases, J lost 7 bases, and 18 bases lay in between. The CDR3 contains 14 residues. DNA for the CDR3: TGTGCCAGCAGCGTTCACGCAGGGGCGGAAGAGCAGTACTTC. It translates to CASSVHAGAEEQYF.

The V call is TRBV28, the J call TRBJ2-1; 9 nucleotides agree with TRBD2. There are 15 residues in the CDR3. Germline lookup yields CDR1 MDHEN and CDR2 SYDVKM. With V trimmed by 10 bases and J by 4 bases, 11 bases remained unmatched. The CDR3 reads CATYSGRPNYNEQFF. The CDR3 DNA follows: TGTGCCACCTACAGCGGGAGGCCAAATTACAATGAGCAGTTCTTC.

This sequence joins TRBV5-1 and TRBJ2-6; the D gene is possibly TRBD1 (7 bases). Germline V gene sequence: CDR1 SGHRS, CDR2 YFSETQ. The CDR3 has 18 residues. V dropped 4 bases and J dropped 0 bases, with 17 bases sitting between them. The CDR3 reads CASSPGDSVISGANVLTF. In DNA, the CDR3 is TGCGCCAGCAGCCCGGGGGACAGCGTGATCTCTGGGGCCAACGTCCTGACTTTC. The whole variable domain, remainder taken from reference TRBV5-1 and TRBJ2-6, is KAGVTQTPRYLIKTRGQQVTLSCSPISGHRSVSWYQQTPGQGLQFLFEYFSETQRNKGNFPGRFSGRQFSNSRSEMNVSTLELGDSALYLCASSPGDSVISGANVLTFGAGSRLTVL.

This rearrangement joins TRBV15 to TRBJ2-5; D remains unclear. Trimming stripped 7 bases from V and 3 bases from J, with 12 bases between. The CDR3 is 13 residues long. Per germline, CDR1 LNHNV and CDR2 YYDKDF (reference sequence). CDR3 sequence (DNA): TGTGCCACCAAGTTGATGAGTGAAGAGACCCAGTACTTC. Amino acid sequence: CATKLMSEETQYF.

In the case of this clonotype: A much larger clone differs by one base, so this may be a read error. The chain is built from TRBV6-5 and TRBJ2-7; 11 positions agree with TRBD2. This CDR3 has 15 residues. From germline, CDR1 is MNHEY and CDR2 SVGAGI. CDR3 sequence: CASSGGLAVSDEQYF. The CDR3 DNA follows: TGTGCCAGCAGTGGGGGACTAGCGGTCTCCGACGAGCAGTACTTC.

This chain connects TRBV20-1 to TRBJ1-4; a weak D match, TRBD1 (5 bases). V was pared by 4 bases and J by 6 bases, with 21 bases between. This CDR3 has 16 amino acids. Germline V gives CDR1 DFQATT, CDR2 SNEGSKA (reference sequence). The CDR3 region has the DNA TGCAGTGCTACCGGGGCCCATCGAGGGTTTGATGAAAAACTGTTTTTT. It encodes CSATGAHRGFDEKLFF.

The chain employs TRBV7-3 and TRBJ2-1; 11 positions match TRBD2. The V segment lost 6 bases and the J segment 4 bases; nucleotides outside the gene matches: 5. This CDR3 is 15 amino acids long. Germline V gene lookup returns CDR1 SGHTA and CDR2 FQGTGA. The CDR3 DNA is TGTGCCAGCAGAACCGGGACTAGCGGTTACAATGAGCAGTTCTTC. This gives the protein CASRTGTSGYNEQFF.